These 26 T cell receptor beta chains share one sample of origin, sequenced in a study of blood T cell repertoires in COVID-19. Libraries were prepared by immunoSEQ multiplex PCR; TCRdb keeps only in-frame clonotypes and omits some of them. The top ten clones hold roughly 28% of a sample with over 45,000 clones, 65% to 90% of them seen once. Sequences were obtained from peripheral blood. These receptors all come from an elderly woman with active or convalescent COVID-19.

This clone has only a few counts. The rearrangement joins TRBV7-2 to TRBJ1-5, with TRBD1 matching 9 bases. V was pared by 4 bases and J by 9 bases, with 4 bases of the junction left unmatched. The germline gives CDR1 SGHTA, CDR2 FQGNSA. This CDR3 is 13 amino acids long. The CDR3 DNA reads TGTGCCAGCAGCTCCCACAGGGGGCGGCCCCAGCATTTT. This sequence encodes CASSSHRGRPQHF.

J is TRBJ1-1 and V is TRBV4-2; no definite D call. The CDR3 is 14 residues long. The germline CDR1 and CDR2 sequences are LGHNA and YNFKEQ. Trimming shortened V by 0 bases and J by 1 base, and 6 bases separated the two germline ends. The CDR3 DNA reads TGTGCCAGCAGCCAAGATTGGGCGAACACTGAAGCTTTCTTT. Amino acid sequence: CASSQDWANTEAFF.

In this sample, this clone turned up a few times. CDR3 loop: CASSVRQTEAFF. The DNA of the CDR3 is TGTGCCAGCAGTGTAAGACAGACTGAAGCTTTCTTT. The rearrangement joins TRBV3-1 (or the pseudogene TRBV3-2) to TRBJ1-1, with D possibly matching TRBD1 (5 bases). The germline V gene has CDR1 LGHDT and CDR2 YNNKEL (reference sequence). Trimming took 6 bases from V and 5 from J, leaving 10 bases between them. CDR3 length equals 12 residues.

The V and J genes are TRBV7-2 and TRBJ2-2; 7 bases are shared with TRBD2. CDR3 length: 15 residues. V lost 6 bases and J lost 1; bases outside the gene matches: 5. Germline V CDR1 and CDR2: SGHTA, FQGNSA. In nucleotides, the CDR3 is TGTGCCAGCAGGAGCGGGGATGTGAACACCGGGGAGCTGTTTTTT. Translation gives CASRSGDVNTGELFF. The variable domain in full, completed from reference TRBV7-2 and TRBJ2-2, reads GAGVSQSPSNKVTEKGKDVELRCDPISGHTALYWYRQSLGQGLEFLIYFQGNSAPDKSGLPSDRFSAERTGGSVSTLTIQRTQQEDSAVYLCASRSGDVNTGELFFGEGSRLTVL.

V is TRBV12-3 or TRBV12-4 and J is TRBJ1-1, with D possibly being TRBD1 (5 bases). This CDR3 has 13 residues. The V end lost 6 bases, the J end lost 0 bases, and 8 bases lay between the germline ends. CDR3 nucleotide sequence: TGTGCCAGCAGGGAGGGGTTGAACACTGAAGCTTTCTTT. This codes for CASREGLNTEAFF.

This clone was picked up a small number of times. This sequence joins TRBV5-8 and TRBJ1-5, with D maybe TRBD1 (5 bases). Germline V gene sequence: CDR1 SGHTS, CDR2 YDEGEE. The length of the CDR3 is 19 residues. V was clipped by 4 bases and J by 5 bases, with 28 bases between them. In nucleotides, the CDR3 is TGTGCCAGCAGCCGCAGGAAGTTTAGCATTTCAGGGAGGCATCAGCCCCAGCATTTT. Translation gives CASSRRKFSISGRHQPQHF.

The chain has TRBV19 and TRBJ2-1, with TRBD1 matching 9 bases. Germline trimming cut 5 bases from V and 15 bases from J; bases unmatched to any gene: 5. Germline V CDR1 and CDR2: LNHDA, SQIVND (reference sequence). The CDR3 sequence is 11 residues long. The CDR3: CASSPGTGWFF. Written as DNA, the CDR3 is TGTGCCAGTAGTCCAGGGACAGGGTGGTTCTTC. The full variable domain, in which reference TRBV19 and TRBJ2-1 provide the parts outside the CDR3, is DGGITQSPKYLFRKEGQNVTLSCEQNLNHDAMYWYRQDPGQGLRLIYYSQIVNDFQKGDIAEGYSVSREKKESFPLTVTSAQKNPTAFYLCASSPGTGWFFGPGTRLTVL.

The V and J genes are TRBV3-1 (or the pseudogene TRBV3-2) and TRBJ2-3; D is perhaps TRBD2 (6 bases). V lost 4 bases to trimming and J lost 2 bases, with 13 bases between them. CDR3 length equals 15 residues. CDR1 and CDR2 (germline): LGHDT, YNNKEL (reference sequence). CDR3 in DNA: TGTGCCAGCAGCCCGGGACTGGGGCCCACAGATACGCAGTATTTT. This translates into CASSPGLGPTDTQYF.

The chain links TRBV19 to TRBJ1-4; D perhaps matches TRBD1 (5 bases). This CDR3 has 11 residues. The V and J ends lost 6 bases and 13 bases respectively, with 12 bases between them. Germline V gene data show CDR1 as LNHDA and CDR2 as SQIVND (reference sequence). In DNA form, the CDR3 reads TGTGCCAGTAGGGGAGGGACCGGACTGTTTTTT. This sequence encodes CASRGGTGLFF.

The gene calls are TRBV6-5 and TRBJ2-5; a weak D match, TRBD2 (6 bases). The germline CDR1 and CDR2 sequences are MNHEY and SVGAGI. The CDR3 has 13 residues. The germline V and J ends were trimmed by 4 bases and 5 bases, with 11 bases remaining between them. Here the CDR3 reads CASSWGLWETQYF. The CDR3 region has the DNA TGTGCCAGCAGTTGGGGACTTTGGGAGACCCAGTACTTC.

This clone appeared a single time. Other DNA sequences in the sample encode the same CDR3. The rearrangement uses TRBV7-3 and TRBJ2-1; 15 bases match TRBD2. J was trimmed by 4 bases and V by 2 bases; bases with no gene match: 0. Germline values: CDR1 SGHTA, CDR2 FQGTGA. This CDR3 has 16 amino acids. CDR3 coding DNA: TGTGCCAGCAGCTTAGGGACTAGCGGGGGGTACAATGAGCAGTTCTTC. As protein: CASSLGTSGGYNEQFF.

The chain is built from TRBV10-1 and TRBJ2-5; unclear D gene. V lost 2 bases and J lost 3, with 7 bases in between. The germline V gene has CDR1 WNHNN and CDR2 SYGVQD (reference sequence). The CDR3 contains 13 residues. CDR3 residues: CASSEGSKETQYF. CDR3 DNA: TGCGCCAGCAGTGAGGGCTCAAAAGAGACCCAGTACTTC.

The chain has TRBV6-5 and TRBJ2-2, with 8 nucleotides matching TRBD2. CDR3 length: 15 residues. CDR1 is MNHEY and CDR2 is SVGAGI in the germline V gene. V was pared by 11 bases and J by 0 bases, with 8 bases of the junction left unmatched. The CDR3 coding sequence is TGTGCCTCCCGGGGGGGGGAAGCGAACACCGGGGAGCTGTTTTTT. It is translated as CASRGGEANTGELFF.

This clone was detected only a few times. This chain connects TRBV19 to TRBJ2-7; 7 positions agree with TRBD1. Germline V gives CDR1 LNHDA, CDR2 SQIVND (reference sequence). The CDR3 sequence is 12 residues long. The trim removed 3 bases at V and 5 bases at J, leaving 1 base unmatched. The DNA of the CDR3 is TGTGCCAGTAGTATGACAGGGAACGAGCAGTACTTC. Its protein is CASSMTGNEQYF.

V usage is TRBV3-1 (or the pseudogene TRBV3-2) and J usage is TRBJ2-2; D might be TRBD1 (5 bases). The V end was cut by 4 bases, the J end by 6 bases, with 12 bases between. The CDR3 contains 14 residues. Germline values: CDR1 LGHDT, CDR2 YNNKEL (reference sequence). In nucleotides, the CDR3 is TGTGCCAGCAGCCCCAGGGATAGGGCCGGGGAGCTGTTTTTT. The encoded protein is CASSPRDRAGELFF.

V and J are TRBV25-1 and TRBJ1-3; D not certain. Germline V lookup: CDR1 MGHDK, CDR2 SYGVNS. V was pared by 5 bases and J by 4 bases, with 3 bases between. This CDR3 has 11 residues. The CDR3 DNA is TGTGCCAGCAGTCCAGGAAACACCATATATTTT. Amino acids: CASSPGNTIYF. Based on the CDR3 plus reference TRBV25-1 and TRBJ1-3, the full variable domain is EADIYQTPRYLVIGTGKKITLECSQTMGHDKMYWYQQDPGMELHLIHYSYGVNSTEKGDLSSESTVSRIRTEHFPLTLESARPSHTSQYLCASSPGNTIYFGEGSWLTVV.

A few counts support this clone. V is TRBV18 and J is TRBJ2-5, with 11 positions matching TRBD2. J gave up 5 bases and V 1 base, and 15 bases lay outside the gene matches. In germline, CDR1 is KGHSH, CDR2 LQKENI. This CDR3 region has 19 residues. CDR3 protein: CASSPLSLAGGPTEETQYF. The CDR3 coding sequence is TGTGCCAGCTCACCACTCAGTCTAGCGGGGGGACCAACGGAGGAGACCCAGTACTTC.

The genes are TRBV5-6 and TRBJ1-5; the D gene is possibly TRBD1 (6 bases). The CDR3 contains 17 residues. The germline V gene encodes CDR1 SGHDT and CDR2 YYEEEE. Trimming shortened V by 4 bases and J by 0 bases, and 17 bases separated the two germline ends. CDR3 nucleotides: TGTGCCAGCAGCGGATCAACCGGACAGTATAGCAATCAGCCCCAGCATTTT. Translated, it gives CASSGSTGQYSNQPQHF. The entire variable domain, with the rest obtained from reference TRBV5-6 and TRBJ1-5, is as follows: DAGVTQSPTHLIKTRGQQVTLRCSPKSGHDTVSWYQQALGQGPQFIFQYYEEEERQRGNFPDRFSGHQFPNYSSELNVNALLLGDSALYLCASSGSTGQYSNQPQHFGDGTRLSIL.

The chain uses TRBV6-5 and TRBJ1-1, with 9 bases aligning to TRBD1. CDR1 and CDR2 from the germline V gene are MNHEY and SVGAGI. The CDR3 runs 14 residues. V trimming: 6 bases; J trimming: 4 bases; junction bases outside the gene matches: 6. The CDR3 loop reads CASRNRGQVTEAFF. The CDR3 DNA is TGTGCCAGCAGAAACAGGGGGCAGGTCACTGAAGCTTTCTTT.

The chain recombines TRBV7-6 with TRBJ2-3, with D possibly being TRBD1 (6 bases). Germline lookup yields CDR1 SGHVS and CDR2 FNYEAQ. The CDR3 totals 15 residues. V was trimmed by 5 bases and J by 1 base, leaving 13 bases between them. This CDR3 is CASSPQGRGTDTQYF. DNA of the CDR3: TGTGCCAGCAGCCCTCAGGGGCGCGGCACAGATACGCAGTATTTT.

The CDR3 is CASSFGVGSGELFF. The DNA of the CDR3 is TGTGCCAGCAGCTTCGGGGTTGGATCCGGGGAGCTGTTTTTT. The V and J genes are TRBV11-2 and TRBJ2-2; D possibly corresponds to TRBD2 (5 bases). CDR3 length: 14 amino acids. CDR1 is SGHAT and CDR2 is FQNNGV in the germline V gene. V lost 3 bases and J lost 6, with 11 bases in between.

The chain combines TRBV5-1 with TRBJ2-2; D possibly corresponds to TRBD1 (5 bases). The V end lost 1 base, the J end lost 2 bases, and 6 bases lay between the germline ends. The CDR3 totals 14 residues. The germline V gene encodes CDR1 SGHRS and CDR2 YFSETQ. CDR3 in amino acids: CASSLQGNTGELFF. CDR3 nucleotides: TGCGCCAGCAGCTTGCAGGGTAACACCGGGGAGCTGTTTTTT.

As regards this clone: The same CDR3 also results from other DNA sequences found in this sample. The chain joins TRBV19 to TRBJ1-3; 9 positions match TRBD1. Germline trimming cut 8 bases from V and 2 bases from J; bases unmatched to any gene: 4. This CDR3 comprises 14 residues. Per the germline V gene, CDR1 is LNHDA and CDR2 is SQIVND (reference sequence). The CDR3 DNA reads TGTGCCAGTTCACAGGGGGCGGCTGGAAACACCATATATTTT. Translation gives CASSQGAAGNTIYF.

This chain links TRBV4-2 with TRBJ2-5; possibly TRBD2 for D (7 bases). V lost 5 bases and J 5 bases, leaving 15 bases between the germline ends. CDR3 length: 14 residues. The germline gives CDR1 LGHNA, CDR2 YNFKEQ. The CDR3 coding sequence is TGTGCCAGCAGCGGATCGGGGGGCCCTGAGACCCAGTACTTC. Its protein is CASSGSGGPETQYF.

The chain employs TRBV6-1 and TRBJ1-1; 8 bases agree with TRBD1. Germline values: CDR1 MNHNS, CDR2 SASEGT. The CDR3 loop spans 15 amino acids. The trim removed 1 base at V and 5 bases at J, leaving 6 bases unmatched. The CDR3 region is CASSEEQGGVTEAFF. The DNA of the CDR3 is TGTGCCAGCAGTGAAGAACAGGGGGGAGTTACTGAAGCTTTCTTT.

V and J are TRBV7-2 and TRBJ2-7; 9 bases match TRBD2. The CDR3 spans 15 residues. J gave up 6 bases and V 5 bases, and 11 bases lay outside the gene matches. Germline V gene data show CDR1 as SGHTA and CDR2 as FQGNSA. The CDR3 is CASSPSAGGRVEQYF. The CDR3 DNA is TGTGCCAGCAGCCCATCGGCGGGGGGGCGGGTCGAGCAGTACTTC.